A single sample gave rise to the 32 T cell receptor beta chains below, sequenced in a study of blood T cell repertoires in COVID-19. TCRdb keeps only in-frame clones here, not all; method: immunoSEQ multiplex PCR. The data contain 150,000 to 200,000 clones, about 86% of them singletons. The material sequenced was PBMCs or T cells enriched from blood (not recorded which). All receptors derive from a woman in her thirties or forties in a cohort exposed to, infected with or recovered from COVID-19 (not recorded which).

CDR3 nucleotides: TGTGCCAGCAGCCAATTCGGCGGACAGGGCGGATATGGCTACACCTTC. This encodes CASSQFGGQGGYGYTF. V gene TRBV4-2 combines with J gene TRBJ1-2; TRBD1 aligns across 8 bases. Per the germline V gene, CDR1 is LGHNA and CDR2 is YNFKEQ. This CDR3 is 16 amino acids long. Germline trimming cut 2 bases from V and 5 bases from J; bases unmatched to any gene: 10.

This clone was seen only a few times. The rearrangement uses TRBV5-4 and TRBJ2-3, with D perhaps matching TRBD1 (5 bases). This CDR3 is built from 13 residues. Germline CDR1 and CDR2: SGHNT and YYREEE (reference sequence). V was clipped by 7 bases and J by 5 bases, with 14 bases between them. The CDR3 loop reads CASSAPQGDTQYF. As DNA, the CDR3 is TGTGCCAGCTCCGCCCCGCAGGGAGATACGCAGTATTTT.

This chain connects TRBV28 to TRBJ1-4; the D gene is possibly TRBD1 (6 bases). CDR3 length equals 13 residues. V was pared by 2 bases and J by 8 bases, with 9 bases between. Germline V gene sequence: CDR1 MDHEN, CDR2 SYDVKM. This CDR3 reads CASSLGGAEKLFF. CDR3 DNA sequence: TGTGCCAGCAGTTTAGGGGGGGCGGAAAAACTGTTTTTT.

The chain carries TRBV4-1 and TRBJ2-3, with TRBD2 matching 10 bases. Germline V lookup: CDR1 MGHRA, CDR2 YSYEKL. V was pared by 3 bases and J by 4 bases, with 1 base of the junction left unmatched. The CDR3 contains 14 residues. CDR3 loop: CASSHGTSADTQYF. The CDR3 DNA sequence: TGCGCCAGCAGCCATGGGACTAGCGCAGATACGCAGTATTTT.

This clone has a handful of counts. The rearrangement joins TRBV19 to TRBJ1-5; a possible D gene is TRBD1 (6 bases). The germline CDR1 and CDR2 sequences are LNHDA and SQIVND (reference sequence). The CDR3 covers 13 residues. Trimming removed 8 bases at V and 5 bases at J, with 13 bases between. CDR3 nucleotides: TGTGCCAGTGGAGACAGGAGAGATCAGCCCCAGCATTTT. This sequence encodes CASGDRRDQPQHF.

The J gene is TRBJ2-5, the V gene TRBV5-4, with D possibly TRBD1 on 6 matching bases. The CDR3 length is 13 residues. V was cut by 4 bases and J by 5 bases, with 12 bases left in between. Looked up from germline, CDR1 is SGHNT and CDR2 is YYREEE (reference sequence). This chain's CDR3 is CASSLRGWETQYF. As DNA, the CDR3 is TGTGCCAGCAGCCTTAGGGGGTGGGAGACCCAGTACTTC.

Of note for this clone: Other DNA sequences in this specimen translate into the identical CDR3. V gene TRBV7-9 combines with J gene TRBJ1-1; tentatively, D is TRBD1 (5 bases). The CDR3 is 13 residues long. Trimming pared 5 bases from V and 4 bases from J, leaving 11 bases between. Germline V gene lookup returns CDR1 SEHNR and CDR2 FQNEAQ (reference sequence). CDR3 nucleotides: TGTGCCAGCAGCCCCGGGGGGAGCACTGAAGCTTTCTTT. This encodes CASSPGGSTEAFF.

The table lists this clone with a count of one. The J gene is TRBJ2-5, the V gene TRBV7-8; 7 bases are a match to TRBD2. The CDR3 has 15 residues. Germline V lookup: CDR1 SGHVS, CDR2 FQNEAQ. With V trimmed by 3 bases and J by 2 bases, 6 bases remained unmatched. The CDR3 is CASSFGGIGQETQYF. The CDR3 DNA reads TGTGCCAGCAGCTTCGGGGGGATCGGGCAAGAGACCCAGTACTTC.

CDR3 nucleotide sequence: TGTGCCAGCAGAACCCCCCCGAGACAGGGGACGTATCACGAGCAGTACTTC. This translates into CASRTPPRQGTYHEQYF. The chain recombines TRBV2 with TRBJ2-7; TRBD1 aligns across 8 bases. Trimming removed 6 bases from V and 5 bases from J; junction bases left unmatched: 18. Germline V CDR1 and CDR2: SNHLY, FYNNEI. There are 17 residues in the CDR3.

This rearrangement joins TRBV12-5 to TRBJ2-5; 7 nucleotides line up with TRBD2. The CDR3 extends over 15 amino acids. Germline loops: CDR1 LGHNT, CDR2 FRNRAP. The V gene end was trimmed by 6 bases and the J gene end by 1 base; junction bases not matched to a gene: 8. DNA for the CDR3: TGTGCTAGTGGATTACTAGCGTTAGGCCAAGAGACCCAGTACTTC. Amino acid sequence: CASGLLALGQETQYF.

The V call is TRBV7-8, the J call TRBJ1-6, with no clear D. Trimming left V 1 base short and J 6 bases short, with 10 bases between. The germline V gene has CDR1 SGHVS and CDR2 FQNEAQ. The CDR3 covers 15 residues. CDR3 bases: TGTGCCAGCAGCTTAGAGGGAGAGAGTAATTCACCCCTCCACTTT. Translating it yields CASSLEGESNSPLHF.

This chain connects TRBV11-3 to TRBJ2-1; D may be TRBD2 (7 bases). The germline V gene has CDR1 SGHNT and CDR2 YENEEA. The CDR3 runs to 14 residues. V was clipped by 4 bases and J by 6 bases, with 13 bases between them. The CDR3 bases are TGTGCCAGCAGCTGGGGGGGCCGAGGCAATGAGCAGTTCTTC. It translates to CASSWGGRGNEQFF.

The rearrangement links TRBV2 to TRBJ1-4, with 9 positions matching TRBD1. The CDR3 extends over 13 amino acids. Germline lookup yields CDR1 SNHLY and CDR2 FYNNEI. Germline trimming cut 6 bases from V and 10 bases from J; bases unmatched to any gene: 6. CDR3 loop: CASRTGGAGKLFF. CDR3 in DNA: TGTGCCAGCAGAACAGGGGGCGCAGGAAAACTGTTTTTT.

V gene TRBV13 combines with J gene TRBJ2-7; a possible D gene is TRBD2 (7 bases). The CDR3 is made up of 15 amino acids. The germline CDR1 and CDR2 sequences are PRHDT and FYEKMQ (reference sequence). The V and J ends lost 5 bases and 4 bases respectively, with 18 bases between them. CDR3 DNA: TGTGCCAGCAGCGCCGGACCGGGGGGCGCGTACGAGCAGTACTTC. Its protein product is CASSAGPGGAYEQYF.

The rearrangement links TRBV5-1 to TRBJ1-4; D remains ambiguous. Germline values: CDR1 SGHRS, CDR2 YFSETQ. The CDR3 is 14 residues long. Trimming removed 2 bases at V and 7 bases at J, with 12 bases between. The DNA for the CDR3 is TGCGCCAGCAGCTTCTACGCATCGAGTGAAAAACTGTTTTTT. Protein product: CASSFYASSEKLFF.

Many counts were recorded for this clone. The chain is built from TRBV18 and TRBJ2-3; TRBD2 matches at 9 bases. V trimming: 6 bases; J trimming: 6 bases; junction bases outside the gene matches: 10. This CDR3 is 15 amino acids long. Germline loops: CDR1 KGHSH, CDR2 LQKENI. CDR3 coding DNA: TGTGCCAGCTCCCCCCCGAGGAGCGGGGGGGATACGCAGTATTTT. This translates into CASSPPRSGGDTQYF.

This chain connects TRBV19 to TRBJ2-1; 10 bases map to TRBD2. Germline V gene lookup returns CDR1 LNHDA and CDR2 SQIVND (reference sequence). V dropped 5 bases and J dropped 8; count of bases not matched to a gene: 9. This CDR3 is built from 15 residues. CDR3 nucleotides: TGTGCCAGTAGTTTCGGGACTAGCGAGTGGTATGAGCAGTTCTTC. Amino acids: CASSFGTSEWYEQFF.

J is TRBJ2-3 and V is TRBV9; D is possibly TRBD1 (5 bases). Trimming stripped 3 bases from V and 0 bases from J, with 11 bases between. This CDR3 is built from 15 residues. Per germline, CDR1 SGDLS and CDR2 YYNGEE. CDR3 protein: CASSGRQTSTDTQYF. Here the CDR3 DNA reads TGTGCCAGCAGCGGCCGACAGACTAGCACAGATACGCAGTATTTT.

The genes are TRBV4-1 and TRBJ1-5; unclear D gene. This CDR3 region has 14 residues. V was clipped by 1 base and J by 3 bases, with 7 bases between them. From germline, CDR1 is MGHRA and CDR2 YSYEKL. As DNA, the CDR3 is TGCGCCAGCAGCCAAGGAGGGTTCAATCAGCCCCAGCATTTT. This sequence encodes CASSQGGFNQPQHF.

J is TRBJ2-1 and V is TRBV4-2; 14 nucleotides align to TRBD2. V lost 1 base to trimming and J lost 8 bases; unmatched junction nucleotides: 4. Germline CDR1 and CDR2: LGHNA and YNFKEQ. This CDR3 contains 16 residues. The CDR3 region is CASSQGTSGGSDEQFF. CDR3 in DNA: TGTGCCAGCAGCCAAGGGACTAGCGGGGGGTCCGATGAGCAGTTCTTC.

V usage is TRBV7-9 and J usage is TRBJ2-1, with 8 bases matching TRBD2. Per the germline V gene, CDR1 is SEHNR and CDR2 is FQNEAQ (reference sequence). The CDR3 has 13 residues. The ends lost 3 bases at V and 7 bases at J; junction bases unmatched: 2. The DNA for the CDR3 is TGTGCCAGCAGCTTTAGCGGGGCGAATGAGCAGTTCTTC. The encoded protein is CASSFSGANEQFF.

The J gene is TRBJ2-3, the V gene TRBV29-1, with 9 positions matching TRBD2. This CDR3 has 14 amino acids. Germline values: CDR1 SQVTM, CDR2 ANQGSEA. V shed 7 bases, J shed 3 bases, and the junction held 8 bases outside the gene matches. The DNA for the CDR3 is TGCAGCGCAGCGGGACTAGCTATGACAGATACGCAGTATTTT. This gives the protein CSAAGLAMTDTQYF.

V is TRBV6-1 and J is TRBJ1-1; possible D gene TRBD1, 5 bases. Trimming removed 1 base from V and 4 bases from J, with 10 bases in between. This CDR3 spans 14 amino acids. Looked up from germline, CDR1 is MNHNS and CDR2 is SASEGT. This CDR3 is CASSEDRQGTEAFF. The CDR3 DNA is TGTGCCAGCAGTGAAGATCGGCAGGGCACTGAAGCTTTCTTT.

The chain combines TRBV6-2 or TRBV6-3 with TRBJ1-5, with D possibly being TRBD1 (6 bases). Germline CDR1 reads MNHEY; CDR2 reads SVGEGT. CDR3 length: 13 amino acids. Deletions cut 6 bases from V and 2 bases from J, with 8 bases between. CDR3 coding DNA: TGTGCCAGCAGCCGGACAGGCAATCAGCCCCAGCATTTT. Translating it yields CASSRTGNQPQHF.

The chain carries TRBV4-3 and TRBJ1-1; 8 bases are a match to TRBD1. This CDR3 is 16 amino acids long. Germline CDR1 is LGHNA and CDR2 is YSLEER. With V trimmed by 0 bases and J by 0 bases, 3 bases remained unmatched. In nucleotides, the CDR3 is TGCGCCAGCAGCCAAGACTACAGGGGGATGAACACTGAAGCTTTCTTT. Encoded protein: CASSQDYRGMNTEAFF.

The chain links TRBV6-1 to TRBJ2-7; possible D gene TRBD2, 5 bases. The CDR3 contains 15 residues. Germline V gene lookup returns CDR1 MNHNS and CDR2 SASEGT. V lost 0 bases, J lost 4 bases, and 13 bases lay in between. The DNA of the CDR3 is TGTGCCAGCAGTGAAGCAGACTATATGAATTACGAGCAGTACTTC. The encoded protein is CASSEADYMNYEQYF.

The DNA of the CDR3 is TGTGCCAGCAGCCAAGAAAGAGTCTACCCAGATACGCAGTATTTT. Protein: CASSQERVYPDTQYF. The chain employs TRBV3-1 (or the pseudogene TRBV3-2) and TRBJ2-3; the D is unclear. Per the germline V gene, CDR1 is LGHDT and CDR2 is YNNKEL (reference sequence). This CDR3 has 15 residues. V was shortened by 0 bases and J by 4 bases, with 11 bases between the two germline ends.

The CDR3 loop reads CASSPLGQGRDEQFF. DNA for the CDR3: TGTGCCAGCAGCCCGCTGGGACAGGGGAGGGATGAGCAGTTCTTC. This chain connects TRBV14 to TRBJ2-1; 10 nucleotides line up with TRBD1. J was trimmed by 8 bases and V by 4 bases; bases with no gene match: 8. Germline-derived CDR1 and CDR2 are SGHDN and FVKESK. The CDR3 sequence is 15 residues long. Filled out from reference TRBV14 and TRBJ2-1, the complete variable domain reads EAGVTQFPSHSVIEKGQTVTLRCDPISGHDNLYWYRRVMGKEIKFLLHFVKESKQDESGMPNNRFLAERTGGTYSTLKVQPAELEDSGVYFCASSPLGQGRDEQFFGPGTRLTVL.

This clone was detected only a few times. V is TRBV7-9 and J is TRBJ2-5, with TRBD1 matching over 8 bases. This CDR3 spans 14 amino acids. Per the germline V gene, CDR1 is SEHNR and CDR2 is FQNEAQ (reference sequence). The trim removed 4 bases at V and 5 bases at J, leaving 6 bases unmatched. The CDR3 nucleotides are TGTGCCAGCAGCTCCACAGGGGGTGTCGAGACCCAGTACTTC. It yields the protein CASSSTGGVETQYF.

The chain joins TRBV10-3 to TRBJ1-5, with D unclear. V was cut by 4 bases and J by 2 bases, with 12 bases left in between. Looked up from germline, CDR1 is ENHRY and CDR2 is SYGVKD. The CDR3 is 15 amino acids. The CDR3 spells CAISVAPGGNQPQHF. CDR3 nucleotide sequence: TGTGCCATCAGTGTTGCACCGGGAGGCAATCAGCCCCAGCATTTT.

This clone turned up a few times. The chain links TRBV7-9 to TRBJ1-1; possibly TRBD1 for D (6 bases). Germline lookup yields CDR1 SEHNR and CDR2 FQNEAQ (reference sequence). This CDR3 is 15 amino acids long. Trimming removed 5 bases from V and 6 bases from J, with 19 bases in between. The CDR3: CASSQTGSAGSEAFF. In nucleotides, the CDR3 is TGTGCCAGCAGCCAGACAGGATCTGCGGGTTCTGAAGCTTTCTTT.

The chain employs TRBV2 and TRBJ1-6, with 8 bases identical to TRBD1. The CDR3 is 15 amino acids. V was clipped by 6 bases and J by 5 bases; unmatched bases: 6. Germline-derived CDR1 and CDR2 are SNHLY and FYNNEI. The CDR3 DNA reads as TGTGCCAGCAGGTCTGACAGGGGACATAATTCACCCCTCCACTTT. This gives the protein CASRSDRGHNSPLHF.